The 13 T cell receptor beta chains given below trace back to one sample, sequenced in a study of HIV-infected patients and healthy controls. Alpha and beta constant-region primers primed reverse transcription of around 500 ng RNA. Alpha and beta chain libraries were made separately by chain-specific third strand synthesis with multiplexing indices. TCRdb analysed the 5' RACE reads with MiXCR anew, one entry per CDR3 protein. The sample records roughly 15,000 distinct CDR3 sequences, 9% to 9.5% being singletons. The repertoire came from unfractionated whole blood and reflected all unsorted peripheral T cells. Input material: blood. All receptors derive from an adult in good health.

This clonotype was detected ten times or more. The chain recombines TRBV25-1 with TRBJ2-1; TRBD2 might be the D (6 bases). This CDR3 is built from 17 residues. CDR1 MGHDK and CDR2 SYGVNS come from the germline V gene. Trimming removed 3 bases from V and 8 bases from J, with 23 bases in between. The CDR3 reads CASSDPLRDSLSDEQFF. The CDR3 DNA is TGTGCCAGCAGTGATCCCCTCCGGGACTCCCTCAGCGATGAGCAGTTCTTC.

This clonotype was counted at least ten times. The chain has TRBV7-9 and TRBJ2-7; 8 positions match TRBD2. Germline CDR1 and CDR2: SEHNR and FQNEAQ (reference sequence). The ends lost 4 bases at V and 2 bases at J; junction bases unmatched: 10. The CDR3 covers 16 residues. The CDR3 here is CASSSLRAGEAYEQYV. CDR3 nucleotide sequence: TGTGCCAGCAGCTCACTACGAGCGGGAGAAGCCTACGAGCAGTACGTC.

This clonotype was recorded many times. This chain joins TRBV28 and TRBJ1-4, with 9 bases fitting TRBD1. The CDR3 consists of 15 residues. J was trimmed by 7 bases and V by 4 bases; bases with no gene match: 7. Germline assignment: CDR1 MDHEN and CDR2 SYDVKM. CDR3 loop: CASSSPGTGFEKLFF. In DNA, the CDR3 is TGTGCCAGCAGTTCGCCCGGGACAGGGTTTGAAAAACTGTTTTTT.

This clonotype was counted ten times or more. The V gene is TRBV20-1, the J gene TRBJ2-1; 7 positions match TRBD2. J was trimmed by 0 bases and V by 6 bases; bases with no gene match: 11. Germline V gene sequence: CDR1 DFQATT, CDR2 SNEGSKA (reference sequence). This CDR3 comprises 16 residues. CDR3 amino acids: CSAPPSGTPSYNEQFF. The CDR3 DNA reads as TGCAGTGCCCCTCCGAGCGGGACCCCCTCCTACAATGAGCAGTTCTTC.

This clonotype has at least ten counts. The V gene is TRBV4-3, the J gene TRBJ1-3; tentatively, D is TRBD1 (6 bases). The germline V gene encodes CDR1 LGHNA and CDR2 YSLEER. V lost 0 bases and J lost 2, with 11 bases in between. The CDR3 is 16 residues long. For the CDR3, the DNA is TGCGCCAGCAGCCAAGAAGTACCAGGGGCTGGAAACACCATATATTTT. Translated: CASSQEVPGAGNTIYF.

This clonotype has at least ten counts. The chain has TRBV4-3 and TRBJ1-5, with D possibly matching TRBD1 (5 bases). Trimming took 1 base from V and 7 from J, leaving 14 bases between them. The CDR3 sequence is 15 residues long. Germline CDR1 is LGHNA and CDR2 is YSLEER. The CDR3 DNA is TGCGCCAGCAGCCAAGGATTGCAGTGGGGGCAGCCCCAGCATTTT. Translation: CASSQGLQWGQPQHF.

This clonotype was seen a handful of times. The chain recombines TRBV19 with TRBJ2-3; 7 bases line up with TRBD1. CDR1 is LNHDA and CDR2 is SQIVND in the germline V gene (reference sequence). With V trimmed by 2 bases and J by 0 bases, 11 bases remained unmatched. There are 18 residues in the CDR3. The CDR3 loop is CASSIFYWDRASTDTQYF. CDR3 nucleotides: TGTGCCAGTAGTATATTTTACTGGGACAGAGCTAGCACAGATACGCAGTATTTT.

This clonotype was recorded at least ten times. The genes are TRBV2 and TRBJ2-3; 10 bases match TRBD2. Losses at the gene ends were 4 bases for V and 1 base for J; bases not matched to a gene: 2. The length of the CDR3 is 15 residues. The V gene's germline CDR1 is SNHLY and CDR2 FYNNEI. CDR3 protein: CASSATSGGTDTQYF. The CDR3 DNA follows: TGTGCCAGCAGTGCAACTAGCGGGGGCACAGATACGCAGTATTTT. Supplemented by reference TRBV2 and TRBJ2-3, the full variable domain reads EPEVTQTPSHQVTQMGQEVILRCVPISNHLYFYWYRQILGQKVEFLVSFYNNEISEKSEIFDDQFSVERPDGSNFTLKIRSTKLEDSAMYFCASSATSGGTDTQYFGPGTRLTVL.

This clonotype was observed at least ten times. The chain uses TRBV6-5 and TRBJ2-3; 7 bases align to TRBD1. J lost 5 bases, V lost 5 bases, and 10 bases had no gene match. The CDR3 loop spans 15 amino acids. Germline loops: CDR1 MNHEY, CDR2 SVGAGI. CDR3 in amino acids: CASSPTGTDRDTQYF. The CDR3, as DNA: TGTGCCAGCAGTCCGACAGGGACGGACCGAGATACGCAGTATTTT.

This clonotype has a handful of counts. V gene TRBV19 combines with J gene TRBJ2-1; D not certain. V dropped 3 bases and J dropped 0 bases, with 12 bases sitting between them. The CDR3 spans 16 residues. Germline CDR1 LNHDA, CDR2 SQIVND (reference sequence). CDR3 protein: CASSISAPSSYNEQFF. CDR3 in DNA: TGTGCCAGTAGTATTAGTGCCCCGAGCTCCTACAATGAGCAGTTCTTC.

This clonotype has ten or more counts. The chain couples TRBV6-5 to TRBJ2-1; TRBD2 agrees at 12 bases. Per the germline V gene, CDR1 is MNHEY and CDR2 is SVGAGI. The CDR3 totals 14 residues. The V and J ends lost 5 bases and 7 bases, in that order; junction bases with no gene match: 3. CDR3 bases: TGTGCCAGCAGTCCTGGGACTAGCGGGAATGAGCAGTTCTTC. Protein sequence: CASSPGTSGNEQFF.

By frequency in the sample, this clonotype is medium-sized. The chain joins TRBV20-1 to TRBJ2-7; TRBD2 might be the D (6 bases). The V end lost 2 bases, the J end lost 13 bases, and 27 bases lay between the germline ends. Germline assignment: CDR1 DFQATT and CDR2 SNEGSKA (reference sequence). The CDR3 runs 15 residues. The CDR3 sequence: CSARQTGTPASGHYF. The CDR3 nucleotides read TGCAGTGCTAGACAAACCGGGACTCCTGCCTCCGGGCATTACTTC.

This chain links TRBV20-1 with TRBJ1-1, with TRBD1 identical over 8 bases. This CDR3 comprises 17 residues. Losses at the gene ends were 2 bases for V and 2 bases for J; bases not matched to a gene: 13. CDR1 and CDR2 (germline): DFQATT, SNEGSKA (reference sequence). This CDR3 is CSARRGPGTGSNTEAFF. In nucleotides, the CDR3 is TGCAGTGCTAGACGGGGTCCCGGGACAGGTTCCAACACTGAAGCTTTCTTT.